These 6 T cell receptor beta chains were all obtained from the same sample, sequenced in a study of Ad26.COV2.S vaccination and SARS-CoV-2 variants. The data were produced by immunoSEQ multiplex PCR, yet TCRdb's version contains in-frame clones alone and is incomplete. The repertoire holds about 450,000 clones, with nearly 90% as singletons. The treatment was: approximately 18 received Ad26.COV2.S at low or high dose, single or two shots; roughly 5 received placebo; per-sample allocation not given. Collection of the samples took place on day 63 after the first injection of vaccine or placebo. The sample in question was peripheral blood, obtained in a trial of Ad26.COV2.S vaccine versus placebo. Every receptor here comes from a person between 18 and 65 years old who received the Ad26.COV2.S COVID-19 vaccine or a placebo.

The chain couples TRBV7-2 to TRBJ2-1; 13 nucleotides match TRBD2. Germline V gene data show CDR1 as SGHTA and CDR2 as FQGNSA. The CDR3 spans 15 residues. Trimming at V came to 5 bases and at J to 10 bases, leaving 8 bases not matched to a gene. The CDR3 sequence: CASSARLAGGGEQFF. DNA for the CDR3: TGTGCCAGCAGCGCCAGACTAGCGGGGGGTGGCGAGCAGTTCTTC.

The chain links TRBV6-2 or TRBV6-3 to TRBJ2-7; D is unclear. Germline V CDR1 and CDR2: MNHEY, SVGEGT. V was clipped by 4 bases and J by 4 bases, with 14 bases between them. The CDR3 spans 14 residues. The CDR3 loop reads CASSSRGRDYEQYV. The CDR3 region has the DNA TGTGCCAGCAGTTCCAGAGGCAGAGATTACGAGCAGTACGTC.

This rearrangement joins TRBV11-3 to TRBJ1-1; 9 bases agree with TRBD1. This CDR3 spans 15 amino acids. The germline gives CDR1 SGHNT, CDR2 YENEEA. V was clipped by 5 bases and J by 0 bases; unmatched bases: 4. CDR3 sequence (DNA): TGTGCCAGCAGCCTCACAGGGGGCGTGAACACTGAAGCTTTCTTT. Translated, it gives CASSLTGGVNTEAFF.

The CDR3, as DNA: TGTGCCAGCAGCGTCGGGGGGGCAGGTTCCCAAGAGACCCAGTACTTC. This gives the protein CASSVGGAGSQETQYF. The chain uses TRBV9 and TRBJ2-5; 8 bases are shared with TRBD2. V lost 2 bases and J lost 1; bases outside the gene matches: 7. Germline V gene data show CDR1 as SGDLS and CDR2 as YYNGEE. There are 16 residues in the CDR3.

The chain joins TRBV3-1 (or the pseudogene TRBV3-2) to TRBJ1-2; the D gene is possibly TRBD1 (5 bases). The CDR3 runs 14 residues. The ends were cut back, 4 bases at V and 4 bases at J, with 13 bases in the middle. Germline V lookup: CDR1 LGHDT, CDR2 YNNKEL (reference sequence). The CDR3 nucleotides are TGTGCCAGCAGCCTTGGGGGTCTAGGCTATGGCTACACCTTC. This sequence encodes CASSLGGLGYGYTF.

This rearrangement joins TRBV7-2 to TRBJ1-2; 9 nucleotides line up with TRBD1. The CDR3 is 14 amino acids. V was pared by 0 bases and J by 5 bases, with 1 base of the junction left unmatched. In germline, CDR1 is SGHTA, CDR2 FQGNSA. The CDR3 sequence: CASSLAGQGYGYTF. The CDR3 region has the DNA TGTGCCAGCAGCTTAGCAGGACAGGGGTATGGCTACACCTTC.